These T cell receptor beta chains were read from a single sample in a study of cytotoxic CD8 clonotypes in ibrutinib-treated CLL. Using immunoSEQ multiplex PCR, the repertoire was profiled, and TCRdb retains in-frame clones only, with some absent. Among about 80,000 clones listed, about 85% were seen once. The sample consisted of PBMCs, taken after 12 months of ibrutinib treatment. Receptors were obtained from a human donor with chronic lymphocytic leukemia. The CDR3 runs from the conserved cysteine through the conserved F or W. A D gene is named only where the DNA matches it firmly. Size tells how often a clone was seen (once, few, many) or the class of an expanded clone, and some rows leave it out.

J gene: TRBJ2-7; CDR3 length: 15; D gene: .; clone size: .; V gene: TRBV27; CDR3 DNA: TGTGCCAGCAGTTTTTCGGCAGACAAACCCTACGAGCAGTACTTC; CDR3 protein: CASSFSADKPYEQYF
J gene: TRBJ2-3; CDR3 length: 15; D gene: TRBD1; clone size: .; V gene: TRBV28; CDR3 DNA: TGTGCCAGCAGTTTCCTGACAGGGAGCACAGATACGCAGTATTTT; CDR3 protein: CASSFLTGSTDTQYF
J gene: TRBJ2-7; CDR3 length: 15; D gene: TRBD2; clone size: .; V gene: TRBV15; CDR3 DNA: TGTGCCACCAGGAACTACGGACTAGCGGGAGCCGAGCAGTACTTC; CDR3 protein: CATRNYGLAGAEQYF
J gene: TRBJ2-5; CDR3 length: 13; D gene: TRBD2; clone size: .; V gene: TRBV7-2; CDR3 DNA: TGTGCCAGCAGAGGGGGACTAGGGGAGACCCAGTACTTC; CDR3 protein: CASRGGLGETQYF
J gene: TRBJ1-2; CDR3 length: 12; D gene: .; clone size: .; V gene: TRBV5-1; CDR3 DNA: TGCGCCAGCAGGGAGGCAGACTATGGCTACACCTTC; CDR3 protein: CASREADYGYTF
J gene: TRBJ2-2; CDR3 length: 14; D gene: .; clone size: .; V gene: TRBV4-3; CDR3 DNA: TGCGCCAGCAGCCAAGAGAGGGTCACCGGGGAGCTGTTTTTT; CDR3 protein: CASSQERVTGELFF
J gene: TRBJ1-6; CDR3 length: 15; D gene: .; clone size: once; V gene: TRBV4-2; CDR3 DNA: TGTGCCAGCAGCCAAGATCAGGGACAAAATTCACCCCTCCACTTT; CDR3 protein: CASSQDQGQNSPLHF
J gene: TRBJ1-6; CDR3 length: 14; D gene: .; clone size: .; V gene: TRBV10-3; CDR3 DNA: TGTGCCACCATGGGGGGGGGCTATAATTCACCCCTCCACTTT; CDR3 protein: CATMGGGYNSPLHF
J gene: TRBJ2-7; CDR3 length: 14; D gene: TRBD1; clone size: .; V gene: TRBV5-4; CDR3 DNA: TGTGCCAGCAGCCAAGGACAGGTGTCCTACGAGCAGTACTTC; CDR3 protein: CASSQGQVSYEQYF
J gene: TRBJ1-5; CDR3 length: 15; D gene: .; clone size: .; V gene: TRBV6-1; CDR3 DNA: TGTGCCAGCAGTGAATTAGGGTATAGCAATCAGCCCCAGCATTTT; CDR3 protein: CASSELGYSNQPQHF
J gene: TRBJ1-1; CDR3 length: 13; D gene: .; clone size: once; V gene: TRBV7-7; CDR3 DNA: TGTGCTAGCAGCTTAGGGGAGGACACTGAAGCTTTCTTT; CDR3 protein: CASSLGEDTEAFF
J gene: TRBJ1-1; CDR3 length: 17; D gene: TRBD1; clone size: few; V gene: TRBV5-4; CDR3 DNA: TGTGCCAGCAGCCGCACCCCACAACAGGGGGCTGGCACTGAAGCTTTCTTT; CDR3 protein: CASSRTPQQGAGTEAFF
J gene: TRBJ2-1; CDR3 length: 13; D gene: .; clone size: few; V gene: TRBV18; CDR3 DNA: TGTGCCAGCTCACCGGGACGCCTCAATGAGCAGTTCTTC; CDR3 protein: CASSPGRLNEQFF
J gene: TRBJ1-2; CDR3 length: 11; D gene: .; clone size: .; V gene: TRBV30; CDR3 DNA: TGTGCCTGGGGGGTGGGATCTGGCTACACCTTC; CDR3 protein: CAWGVGSGYTF
J gene: TRBJ1-1; CDR3 length: 13; D gene: .; clone size: .; V gene: TRBV11-2; CDR3 DNA: TGTGCCAGCAGCCCCACCCGGGGCTCTGAAGCTTTCTTT; CDR3 protein: CASSPTRGSEAFF
J gene: TRBJ2-1; CDR3 length: 17; D gene: .; clone size: .; V gene: TRBV9; CDR3 DNA: TGTGCCAGCAGCGTAGGGGGGCAGCCAAGCTCCTACAATGAGCAGTTCTTC; CDR3 protein: CASSVGGQPSSYNEQFF
J gene: TRBJ2-2; CDR3 length: 16; D gene: TRBD2; clone size: .; V gene: TRBV4-3; CDR3 DNA: TGCGCCAGCAGCCAGGACCCCGGGGGGGAGGCCGGGGAGCTGTTTTTT; CDR3 protein: CASSQDPGGEAGELFF
J gene: TRBJ2-3; CDR3 length: 14; D gene: TRBD2; clone size: .; V gene: TRBV7-2; CDR3 DNA: TGTGCCAGCAGCTTATTGGGGGGGGACGCCCCGCAGTATTTT; CDR3 protein: CASSLLGGDAPQYF
J gene: TRBJ1-1; CDR3 length: 13; D gene: .; clone size: .; V gene: TRBV4-2; CDR3 DNA: TGTGCCAGCAGCCAAGCGGCGGGCACTGAAGCTTTCTTT; CDR3 protein: CASSQAAGTEAFF
J gene: TRBJ2-1; CDR3 length: 16; D gene: TRBD2; clone size: .; V gene: TRBV28; CDR3 DNA: TGTGCCAGCAGCCCTACTAGCGGGAGGATCTACAATGAGCAGTTCTTC; CDR3 protein: CASSPTSGRIYNEQFF
J gene: TRBJ2-7; CDR3 length: 14; D gene: TRBD1; clone size: .; V gene: TRBV7-2; CDR3 DNA: TGTGCCAGCAGGGAGAGGGGGCCGTCCTACGAGCAGTACTTC; CDR3 protein: CASRERGPSYEQYF
J gene: TRBJ1-6; CDR3 length: 12; D gene: .; clone size: .; V gene: TRBV27; CDR3 DNA: TGTGCCAGCAGTCCCGGTTATTCACCCCTCCACTTT; CDR3 protein: CASSPGYSPLHF